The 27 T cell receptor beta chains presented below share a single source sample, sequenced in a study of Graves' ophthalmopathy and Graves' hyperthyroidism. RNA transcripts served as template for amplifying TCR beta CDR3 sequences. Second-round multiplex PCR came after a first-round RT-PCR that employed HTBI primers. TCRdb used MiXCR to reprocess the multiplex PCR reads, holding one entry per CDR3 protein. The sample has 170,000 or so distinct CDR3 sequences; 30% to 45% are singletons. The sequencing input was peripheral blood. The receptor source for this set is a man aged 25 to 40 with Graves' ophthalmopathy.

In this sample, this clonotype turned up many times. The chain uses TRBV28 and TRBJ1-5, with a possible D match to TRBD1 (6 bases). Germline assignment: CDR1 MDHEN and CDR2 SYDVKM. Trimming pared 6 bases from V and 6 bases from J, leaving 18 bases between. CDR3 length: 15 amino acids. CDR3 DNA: TGTGCCAGCAGGGTCCTTGACAGGATGGCTCAGCCCCAGCATTTT. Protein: CASRVLDRMAQPQHF. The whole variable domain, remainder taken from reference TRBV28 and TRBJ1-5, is DVKVTQSSRYLVKRTGEKVFLECVQDMDHENMFWYRQDPGLGLRLIYFSYDVKMKEKGDIPEGYSVSREKKERFSLILESASTNQTSMYLCASRVLDRMAQPQHFGDGTRLSIL.

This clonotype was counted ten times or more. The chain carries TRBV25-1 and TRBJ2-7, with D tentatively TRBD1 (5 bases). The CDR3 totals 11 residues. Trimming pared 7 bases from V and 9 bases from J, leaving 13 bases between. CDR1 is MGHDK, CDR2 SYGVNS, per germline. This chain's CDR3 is CASNGWQGQYF. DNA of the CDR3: TGTGCCAGCAACGGTTGGCAGGGGCAGTACTTC.

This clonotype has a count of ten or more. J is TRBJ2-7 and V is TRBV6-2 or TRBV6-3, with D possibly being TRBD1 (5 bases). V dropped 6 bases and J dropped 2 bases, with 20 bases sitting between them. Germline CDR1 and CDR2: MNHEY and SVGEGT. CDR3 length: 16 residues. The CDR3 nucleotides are TGTGCCAGCAGGACAGAGGATTCCCCTTTAACCTACGAGCAGTACTTC. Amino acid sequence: CASRTEDSPLTYEQYF.

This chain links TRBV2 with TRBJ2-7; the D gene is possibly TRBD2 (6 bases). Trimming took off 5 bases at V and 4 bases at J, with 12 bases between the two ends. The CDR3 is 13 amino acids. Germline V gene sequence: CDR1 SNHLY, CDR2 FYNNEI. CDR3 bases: TGTGCCAGCAGTTCGGCTAGCGAGTACGAGCAGTACTTC. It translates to CASSSASEYEQYF. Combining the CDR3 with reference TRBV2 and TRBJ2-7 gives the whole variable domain EPEVTQTPSHQVTQMGQEVILRCVPISNHLYFYWYRQILGQKVEFLVSFYNNEISEKSEIFDDQFSVERPDGSNFTLKIRSTKLEDSAMYFCASSSASEYEQYFGPGTRLTVT.

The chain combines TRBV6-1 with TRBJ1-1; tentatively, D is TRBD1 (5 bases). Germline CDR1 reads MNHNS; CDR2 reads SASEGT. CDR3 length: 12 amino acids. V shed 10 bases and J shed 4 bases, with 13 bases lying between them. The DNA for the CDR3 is TGTGCCACCCACCCCGGGGCCACTGAAGCTTTCTTT. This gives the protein CATHPGATEAFF.

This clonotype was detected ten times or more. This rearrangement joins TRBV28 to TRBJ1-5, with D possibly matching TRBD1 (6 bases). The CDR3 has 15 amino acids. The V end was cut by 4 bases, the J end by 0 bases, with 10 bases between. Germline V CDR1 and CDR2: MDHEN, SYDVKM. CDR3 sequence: CASSSHRDSNQPQHF. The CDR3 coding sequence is TGTGCCAGCAGTTCCCACAGGGATAGCAATCAGCCCCAGCATTTT.

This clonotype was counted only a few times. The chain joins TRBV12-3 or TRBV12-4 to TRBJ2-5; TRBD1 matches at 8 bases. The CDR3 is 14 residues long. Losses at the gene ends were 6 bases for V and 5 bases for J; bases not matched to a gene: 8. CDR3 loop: CASSPRTGWETQYF. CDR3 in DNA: TGTGCCAGCAGCCCCCGGACAGGGTGGGAGACCCAGTACTTC.

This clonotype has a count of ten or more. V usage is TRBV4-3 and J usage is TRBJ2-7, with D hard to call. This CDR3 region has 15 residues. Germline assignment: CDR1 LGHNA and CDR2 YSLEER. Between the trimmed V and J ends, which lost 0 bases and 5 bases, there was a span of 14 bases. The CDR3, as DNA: TGCGCCAGCAGCCAAGATTCCGGGCCGAGGAACGAGCAGTACTTC. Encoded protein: CASSQDSGPRNEQYF.

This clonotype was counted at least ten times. In DNA, the CDR3 is TGTGCCAGCAGTTACGCCGGGACAGGGTATCACGAGCAGTACTTC. The encoded protein is CASSYAGTGYHEQYF. V is TRBV25-1 and J is TRBJ2-7, with 9 bases aligning to TRBD1. The CDR3 loop spans 15 amino acids. The ends lost 5 bases at V and 5 bases at J; junction bases unmatched: 10. Germline-derived CDR1 and CDR2 are MGHDK and SYGVNS.

CDR3 bases: TGTGCCAGCAGGGACAGGGCCACTAACACTGAAGCTTTCTTT. This codes for CASRDRATNTEAFF. The chain is built from TRBV6-1 and TRBJ1-1; 8 nucleotides match TRBD1. V gave up 6 bases and J gave up 2 bases; unmatched junction bases: 5. Germline CDR1 MNHNS, CDR2 SASEGT. The CDR3 is made up of 14 amino acids.

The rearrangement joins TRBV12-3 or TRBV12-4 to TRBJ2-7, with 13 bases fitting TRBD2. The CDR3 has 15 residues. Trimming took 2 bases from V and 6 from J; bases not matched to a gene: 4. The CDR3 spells CASSLTSGRAGEQYF. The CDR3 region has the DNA TGTGCCAGCAGTTTAACTAGCGGGAGGGCCGGCGAGCAGTACTTC.

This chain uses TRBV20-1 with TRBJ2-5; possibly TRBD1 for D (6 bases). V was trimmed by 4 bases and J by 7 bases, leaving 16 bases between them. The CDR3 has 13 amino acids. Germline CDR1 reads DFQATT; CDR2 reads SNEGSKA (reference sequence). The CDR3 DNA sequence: TGCAGTGCTATGACGCAGGGGTTGGGGACCCAGTACTTC. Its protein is CSAMTQGLGTQYF.

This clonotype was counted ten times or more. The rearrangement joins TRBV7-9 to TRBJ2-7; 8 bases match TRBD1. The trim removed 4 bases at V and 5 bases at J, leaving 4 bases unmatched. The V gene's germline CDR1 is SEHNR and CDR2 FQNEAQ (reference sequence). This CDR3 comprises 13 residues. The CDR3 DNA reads TGTGCCAGCAGCTCAGGACAGGGCCACGAGCAGTACTTC. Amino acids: CASSSGQGHEQYF.

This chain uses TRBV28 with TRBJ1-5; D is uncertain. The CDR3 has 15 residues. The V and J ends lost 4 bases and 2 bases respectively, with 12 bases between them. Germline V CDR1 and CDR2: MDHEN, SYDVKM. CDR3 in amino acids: CASSYPGEGNQPQHF. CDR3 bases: TGTGCCAGCAGTTACCCCGGGGAGGGCAATCAGCCCCAGCATTTT.

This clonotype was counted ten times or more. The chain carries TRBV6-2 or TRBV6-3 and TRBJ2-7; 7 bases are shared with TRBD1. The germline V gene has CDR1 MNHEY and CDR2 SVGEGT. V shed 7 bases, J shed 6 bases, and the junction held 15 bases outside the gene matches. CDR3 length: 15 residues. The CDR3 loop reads CASTDPDREVSEQYF. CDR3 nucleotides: TGTGCCAGCACCGACCCTGACAGGGAAGTCTCCGAGCAGTACTTC.

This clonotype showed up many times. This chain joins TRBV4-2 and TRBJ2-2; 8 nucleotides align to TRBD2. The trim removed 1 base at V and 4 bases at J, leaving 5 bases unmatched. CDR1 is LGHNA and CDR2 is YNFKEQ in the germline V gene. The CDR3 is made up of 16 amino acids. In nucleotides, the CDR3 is TGTGCCAGCAGCCAAGGTATAGGGACTAGCACCGGGGAGCTGTTTTTT. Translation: CASSQGIGTSTGELFF.

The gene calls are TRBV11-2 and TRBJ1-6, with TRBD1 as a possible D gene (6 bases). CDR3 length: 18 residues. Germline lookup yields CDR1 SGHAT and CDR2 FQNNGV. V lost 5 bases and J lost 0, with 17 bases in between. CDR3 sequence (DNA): TGTGCCAGCAGCCCTAGTTACAGGGCGAGCTCCTATAATTCACCCCTCCACTTT. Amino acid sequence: CASSPSYRASSYNSPLHF.

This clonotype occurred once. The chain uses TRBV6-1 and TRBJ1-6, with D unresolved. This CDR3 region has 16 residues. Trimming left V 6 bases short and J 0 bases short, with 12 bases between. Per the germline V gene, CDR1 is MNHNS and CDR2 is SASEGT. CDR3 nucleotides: TGTGCCAGCAGATCAAGGGCTAGCTCCTATAATTCACCCCTCCACTTT. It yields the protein CASRSRASSYNSPLHF.

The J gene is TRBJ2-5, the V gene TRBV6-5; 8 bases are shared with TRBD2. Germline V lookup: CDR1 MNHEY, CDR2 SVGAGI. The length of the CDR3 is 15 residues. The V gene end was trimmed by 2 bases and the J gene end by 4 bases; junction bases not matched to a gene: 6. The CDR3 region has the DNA TGTGCCAGCAGTTACATGGATCGGGAGGGAGAGACCCAGTACTTC. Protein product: CASSYMDREGETQYF.

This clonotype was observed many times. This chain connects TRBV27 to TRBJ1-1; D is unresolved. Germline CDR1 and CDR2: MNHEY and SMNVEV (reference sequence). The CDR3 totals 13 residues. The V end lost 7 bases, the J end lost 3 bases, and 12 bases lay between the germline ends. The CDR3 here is CASTAQWDTEAFF. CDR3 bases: TGTGCCAGCACCGCACAGTGGGACACTGAAGCTTTCTTT.

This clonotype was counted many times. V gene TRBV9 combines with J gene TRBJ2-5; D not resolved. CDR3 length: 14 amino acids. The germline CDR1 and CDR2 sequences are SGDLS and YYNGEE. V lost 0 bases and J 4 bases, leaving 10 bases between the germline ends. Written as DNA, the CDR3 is TGTGCCAGCAGCGTAGGTCGAATAGGAGAGACCCAGTACTTC. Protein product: CASSVGRIGETQYF.

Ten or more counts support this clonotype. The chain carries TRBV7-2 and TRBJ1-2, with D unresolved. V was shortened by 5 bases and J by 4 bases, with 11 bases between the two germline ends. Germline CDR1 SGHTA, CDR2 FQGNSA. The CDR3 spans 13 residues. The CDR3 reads CASSPEGSYGYTF. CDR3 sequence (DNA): TGTGCCAGCAGCCCCGAGGGATCCTATGGCTACACCTTC. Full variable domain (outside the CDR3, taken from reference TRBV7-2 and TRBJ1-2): GAGVSQSPSNKVTEKGKDVELRCDPISGHTALYWYRQSLGQGLEFLIYFQGNSAPDKSGLPSDRFSAERTGGSVSTLTIQRTQQEDSAVYLCASSPEGSYGYTFGSGTRLTVV.

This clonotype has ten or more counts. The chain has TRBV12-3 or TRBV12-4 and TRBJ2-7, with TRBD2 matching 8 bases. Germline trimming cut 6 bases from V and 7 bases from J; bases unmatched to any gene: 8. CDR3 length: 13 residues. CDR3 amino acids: CASSPGASGEQYF. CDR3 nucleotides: TGTGCCAGCAGCCCCGGGGCTAGCGGGGAGCAGTACTTC.

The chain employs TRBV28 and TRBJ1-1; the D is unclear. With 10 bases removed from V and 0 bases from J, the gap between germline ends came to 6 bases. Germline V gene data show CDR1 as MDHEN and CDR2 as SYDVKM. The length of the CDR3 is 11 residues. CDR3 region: CATQLNTEAFF. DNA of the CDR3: TGTGCCACTCAGCTGAACACTGAAGCTTTCTTT.

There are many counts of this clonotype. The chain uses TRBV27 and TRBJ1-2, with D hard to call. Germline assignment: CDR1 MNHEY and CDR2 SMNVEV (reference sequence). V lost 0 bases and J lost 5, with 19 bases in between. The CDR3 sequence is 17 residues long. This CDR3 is CASSLSNRLDLSYGYTF. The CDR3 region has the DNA TGTGCCAGCAGTTTATCGAATAGGCTGGACCTATCTTATGGCTACACCTTC.

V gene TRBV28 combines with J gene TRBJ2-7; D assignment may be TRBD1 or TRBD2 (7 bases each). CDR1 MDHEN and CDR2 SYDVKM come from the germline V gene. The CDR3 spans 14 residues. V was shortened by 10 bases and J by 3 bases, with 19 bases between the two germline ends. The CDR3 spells CAINRGDSLYEQYF. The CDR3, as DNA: TGTGCCATCAACCGGGGGGACAGTCTCTACGAGCAGTACTTC. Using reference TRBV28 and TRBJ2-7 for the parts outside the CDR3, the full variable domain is DVKVTQSSRYLVKRTGEKVFLECVQDMDHENMFWYRQDPGLGLRLIYFSYDVKMKEKGDIPEGYSVSREKKERFSLILESASTNQTSMYLCAINRGDSLYEQYFGPGTRLTVT.

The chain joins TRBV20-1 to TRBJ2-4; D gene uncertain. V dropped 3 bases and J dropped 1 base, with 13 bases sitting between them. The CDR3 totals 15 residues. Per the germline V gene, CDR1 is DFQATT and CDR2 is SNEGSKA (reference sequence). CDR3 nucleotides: TGCAGTGCTAGTAGAATGGCCTCGGCCAAAAACATTCAGTACTTC. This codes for CSASRMASAKNIQYF.